This T cell receptor beta chain was captured in a study of beta chain features in type 1 diabetes. Expressed TCRB transcripts were sequenced because the entire RNA isolate underwent reverse transcription. Sequencing was performed with immunoSEQ multiplex PCR; in TCRdb, only in-frame clones are kept and a portion is missing. This repertoire shows under 300,000 clones, over 11% found once; its top ten account for 0.015% to 0.02%. Study observations and caveats: Type 1 diabetes patients had TCRB CDR3s that were shorter (moderately but significantly so) in all four CD4+ subsets.

About this clone: What it binds is unknown.

CDR1 and CDR2 from the germline V gene are SNHLY and FYNNEI. The CDR3 covers 13 residues. After removal of 8 bases from V and 7 bases from J, the junction contained 8 bases not matched to a gene. The sample taken for sequencing was naive CD4+ T cells from blood. This TCR was recovered from a young man with type 1 diabetes. The chain employs TRBV2 and TRBJ1-5, with 7 nucleotides matching TRBD1. CDR3 in DNA: TGTGCCAGCGACCGGGACAGCTCGCAGCCCCAGCATTTT. Its protein product is CASDRDSSQPQHF.